Listed here are 8 T cell receptor beta chains from one sample, sequenced in a study of cytomegalovirus exposure and HLA in healthy donors. The PCR had 60 Vbeta and 13 Jbeta primers. Assay used: immunoSEQ multiplex PCR; TCRdb lists only in-frame clones, some missing. The sample consists of around 180,000 clones, 84% of them appearing once. Sequencing used PBMCs. These receptor sequences come from a girl aged 2 to 10 in good health and CMV-seropositive.

V usage is TRBV15 and J usage is TRBJ2-7; possibly TRBD1 for D (7 bases). Germline CDR1 reads LNHNV; CDR2 reads YYDKDF (reference sequence). V was shortened by 8 bases and J by 5 bases, with 22 bases between the two germline ends. The CDR3 sequence is 15 residues long. The CDR3 loop reads CATEEGMTGSDEQYF. CDR3 DNA: TGTGCCACCGAGGAGGGAATGACAGGGTCTGACGAGCAGTACTTC.

This clone has a handful of counts. V is TRBV9 and J is TRBJ2-3; D gene unclear. This CDR3 contains 16 residues. V lost 0 bases to trimming and J lost 2 bases, with 13 bases between them. Germline lookup yields CDR1 SGDLS and CDR2 YYNGEE. CDR3 coding DNA: TGTGCCAGCAGCGTAGGTAGGCTAGATGCCACAGATACGCAGTATTTT. This translates into CASSVGRLDATDTQYF. The variable domain in full, completed from reference TRBV9 and TRBJ2-3, reads DSGVTQTPKHLITATGQRVTLRCSPRSGDLSVYWYQQSLDQGLQFLIQYYNGEERAKGNILERFSAQQFPDLHSELNLSSLELGDSALYFCASSVGRLDATDTQYFGPGTRLTVL.

The V call is TRBV10-3, the J call TRBJ2-7; 16 nucleotides align to TRBD2. V gave up 3 bases and J gave up 5 bases; unmatched junction bases: 16. Germline V gene lookup returns CDR1 ENHRY and CDR2 SYGVKD. The CDR3 consists of 20 residues. The CDR3 DNA is TGTGCCATCAGTGAACCTACAACCGGGACTAGCGGGGGGGCCGTAGACGAGCAGTACTTC. This codes for CAISEPTTGTSGGAVDEQYF.

This sequence joins TRBV30 and TRBJ1-2; 7 bases match TRBD1. The CDR3 is made up of 15 amino acids. The germline V gene has CDR1 GTSNPN and CDR2 SVGIG (reference sequence). Trimming at V came to 3 bases and at J to 4 bases, leaving 11 bases not matched to a gene. CDR3 sequence: CAWRGLTGLVYGYTF. CDR3 bases: TGTGCCTGGAGGGGACTGACAGGGTTGGTCTATGGCTACACCTTC.

Worth noting for this clone: This CDR3 is also generated by other DNA sequences in the sample. The J gene is TRBJ1-2, the V gene TRBV28; D perhaps matches TRBD1 (5 bases). Between the trimmed V and J ends, which lost 2 bases and 5 bases, there was a span of 9 bases. Germline-derived CDR1 and CDR2 are MDHEN and SYDVKM. There are 13 residues in the CDR3. CDR3 region: CASSLRGSYGYTF. The CDR3 DNA reads TGTGCCAGCAGTTTAAGGGGTAGTTATGGCTACACCTTC.

The rearrangement links TRBV6-1 to TRBJ2-1; TRBD2 agrees at 7 bases. CDR1 is MNHNS and CDR2 is SASEGT in the germline V gene. V shed 8 bases and J 0 bases; nucleotides not matched to a gene: 7. The CDR3 totals 15 residues. CDR3 DNA: TGTGCCAGCGGTCGAGCGGGACCCTCCTACAATGAGCAGTTCTTC. It specifies CASGRAGPSYNEQFF.

The chain links TRBV28 to TRBJ1-5; the D gene is possibly TRBD1 (5 bases). Germline V gene data show CDR1 as MDHEN and CDR2 as SYDVKM. The CDR3 has 14 residues. Between the trimmed V and J ends, which lost 3 bases and 7 bases, there was a span of 13 bases. Here the CDR3 reads CASSLSRVGQPQHF. The CDR3 region has the DNA TGTGCCAGCAGTTTGAGCAGGGTTGGGCAGCCCCAGCATTTT.

J is TRBJ1-5 and V is TRBV2; D is unclear. Trimming removed 1 base from V and 7 bases from J, with 11 bases in between. In germline, CDR1 is SNHLY, CDR2 FYNNEI. The CDR3 extends over 14 amino acids. CDR3 amino acids: CASSEDGSGQPQHF. For the CDR3, the DNA is TGTGCCAGCAGTGAAGACGGGTCGGGGCAGCCCCAGCATTTT.